These 18 T cell receptor beta chains came from one sample sequenced in a study of shared clonotypes between healthy human individuals. Profiled with immunoSEQ multiplex PCR; TCRdb holds only in-frame clones, not every one. The sample lists approximately 2,200,000 clones; about 92% were seen once. Positive CCR7 selection of CD45RO-negative cells yielded the naive CD8 cells, and terminally differentiated effector memory CD45RA+ cells were excluded. Sequenced material: naive CD8+ T cells from PBMCs. Every receptor here comes from a man younger than 35 in good health. Some clones in this sample may be carry-over from other donors' samples.

V gene TRBV29-1 combines with J gene TRBJ2-3, with D hard to call. CDR3 length equals 14 residues. CDR1 is SQVTM and CDR2 is ANQGSEA in the germline V gene. Trimming took 4 bases from V and 5 from J, leaving 16 bases between them. CDR3 region: CSVARASIVDTQYF. In nucleotides, the CDR3 is TGCAGCGTTGCCCGGGCCTCCATTGTAGATACGCAGTATTTT.

The rearrangement uses TRBV29-1 and TRBJ2-7; D is ambiguous. The germline CDR1 and CDR2 sequences are SQVTM and ANQGSEA. The CDR3 contains 11 residues. DNA for the CDR3: TGCGCAGGTCGGGTTTCCTACGAGCAGTACTTC. Its translation: CAGRVSYEQYF.

V is TRBV19 and J is TRBJ2-1; 12 bases fit TRBD1. The CDR3 is 17 residues long. The V gene's germline CDR1 is LNHDA and CDR2 SQIVND (reference sequence). The J segment lost 3 bases and the V segment lost 6 bases, leaving 9 bases of the junction unmatched. The CDR3 sequence: CASSRDRGRFGYNEQFF. DNA of the CDR3: TGTGCCAGTAGCAGGGACAGGGGGCGGTTTGGCTACAATGAGCAGTTCTTC.

V and J are TRBV6-5 and TRBJ1-2; the D gene is possibly TRBD1 (6 bases). V dropped 5 bases and J dropped 3 bases, with 13 bases sitting between them. The CDR3 contains 14 residues. Per the germline V gene, CDR1 is MNHEY and CDR2 is SVGAGI. In nucleotides, the CDR3 is TGTGCCAGCAGTACAGGACAGCGGGACTATGGCTACACCTTC. It is translated as CASSTGQRDYGYTF.

DNA for the CDR3: TGTGCCAGCAGCTTAGCGCCGGAAGGCAAAAACATTCAGTACTTC. Translating gives CASSLAPEGKNIQYF. The V gene is TRBV7-8, the J gene TRBJ2-4, with no clear D. This CDR3 spans 15 amino acids. Germline CDR1 is SGHVS and CDR2 is FQNEAQ. The germline V and J ends were trimmed by 0 bases and 3 bases, with 9 bases remaining between them.

The chain carries TRBV16 and TRBJ1-5; no clear D. V lost 2 bases to trimming and J lost 6 bases, with 11 bases between them. The germline gives CDR1 KGHSY, CDR2 FQNENV. The CDR3 totals 14 residues. The CDR3 sequence is CASSQDRFSQPQHF. CDR3 DNA: TGTGCCAGCAGCCAAGATAGATTCAGTCAGCCCCAGCATTTT. Full variable domain (remainder filled in from reference TRBV16 and TRBJ1-5): GEEVAQTPKHLVRGEGQKAKLYCAPIKGHSYVFWYQQVLKNEFKFLISFQNENVFDETGMPKERFSAKCLPNSPCSLEIQATKLEDSAVYFCASSQDRFSQPQHFGDGTRLSIL.

In the case of this clone: A junction end diverges from the germline sequence, so it may reflect a read error. The V and J genes are TRBV6-1 and TRBJ2-7; D is unclear. This CDR3 contains 13 residues. Germline lookup yields CDR1 MNHNS and CDR2 SASEGT. The CDR3 protein is CACSLPVAYEQYF. CDR3 coding DNA: TGTGCCTGCAGCCTCCCCGTCGCCTACGAGCAGTACTTC.

The chain couples TRBV27 to TRBJ2-2; tentatively, D is TRBD1 or TRBD2 (5 bases each). The CDR3 length is 15 residues. CDR1 MNHEY and CDR2 SMNVEV come from the germline V gene (reference sequence). Trimming left V 5 bases short and J 5 bases short, with 15 bases between. The CDR3 coding sequence is TGTGCCAGCAGTGAGCCGGGACGAAGGACCGGGGAGCTGTTTTTT. This codes for CASSEPGRRTGELFF.

V and J are TRBV28 and TRBJ2-7; TRBD1 is a possible D gene (6 bases). CDR1 and CDR2 (germline): MDHEN, SYDVKM. Trimming stripped 3 bases from V and 0 bases from J, with 18 bases between. The CDR3 sequence is 17 residues long. The CDR3 here is CASSFTPGHPSSYEQYF. CDR3 sequence (DNA): TGTGCCAGCAGTTTCACGCCGGGACACCCAAGCTCCTACGAGCAGTACTTC.

This clone occurred a few times. This chain links TRBV19 with TRBJ1-1; no clear D gene. The CDR3 runs to 14 residues. The ends were cut back, 3 bases at V and 8 bases at J, with 16 bases in the middle. CDR1 is LNHDA and CDR2 is SQIVND in the germline V gene (reference sequence). Written as DNA, the CDR3 is TGTGCCAGTAGTATCAGTGGCCCCGCATGGGAAGCTTTCTTT. Its protein is CASSISGPAWEAFF.

The chain employs TRBV11-3 and TRBJ2-5; 10 bases match TRBD2. The junction had 3 bases not matched to a gene; V was cut back by 4 bases and J by 4 bases. The CDR3 spans 14 residues. Germline V lookup: CDR1 SGHNT, CDR2 YENEEA. The CDR3 DNA sequence: TGTGCCAGCAGCTCCTGGACTAGCGGAGAGACCCAGTACTTC. Protein: CASSSWTSGETQYF.

The chain has TRBV7-9 and TRBJ2-1; a weak D match, TRBD2 (6 bases). V was trimmed by 5 bases and J by 3 bases, leaving 11 bases between them. Germline V gene lookup returns CDR1 SEHNR and CDR2 FQNEAQ (reference sequence). This CDR3 has 14 residues. CDR3 in DNA: TGTGCCAGCAGCAATGGAGGGGTCTACAATGAGCAGTTCTTC. Translation gives CASSNGGVYNEQFF.

The rearrangement links TRBV28 to TRBJ2-7, with TRBD1 matching 7 bases. Germline V gene sequence: CDR1 MDHEN, CDR2 SYDVKM. With V trimmed by 5 bases and J by 8 bases, 9 bases remained unmatched. The CDR3 extends over 13 amino acids. CDR3 protein: CASSPQGEEKQYF. The CDR3 region has the DNA TGTGCCAGCAGTCCCCAGGGGGAAGAAAAGCAGTACTTC.

As concerns this clone: Other DNA sequences within the sample encode an identical CDR3. The chain has TRBV4-1 and TRBJ2-7; TRBD2 is a possible D gene (5 bases). The CDR3 extends over 12 amino acids. The V end lost 1 base, the J end lost 7 bases, and 8 bases lay between the germline ends. Per the germline V gene, CDR1 is MGHRA and CDR2 is YSYEKL. The CDR3 DNA follows: TGCGCCAGCAGCCAAGGAGGGCGGGAGCAGTACTTC. It yields the protein CASSQGGREQYF.

V usage is TRBV7-9 and J usage is TRBJ2-7; 7 nucleotides agree with TRBD2. CDR3 size: 12 residues. J lost 12 bases, V lost 3 bases, and 8 bases had no gene match. From germline, CDR1 is SEHNR and CDR2 FQNEAQ (reference sequence). CDR3 sequence reads: CASSLGGAEGYF. The CDR3 nucleotides read TGTGCCAGCAGCTTGGGAGGGGCGGAAGGGTACTTC.

The chain links TRBV28 to TRBJ2-5; a possible D gene is TRBD2 (7 bases). Between the trimmed V and J ends, which lost 5 bases and 5 bases, there was a span of 15 bases. Germline lookup yields CDR1 MDHEN and CDR2 SYDVKM. The CDR3 runs to 14 residues. The CDR3 here is CASSPRGGGETQYF. Here the CDR3 DNA reads TGTGCCAGCAGTCCTAGGGGGGGAGGCGAGACCCAGTACTTC.

The chain combines TRBV6-1 with TRBJ1-1; D gene uncertain. This CDR3 has 14 residues. Germline CDR1 and CDR2: MNHNS and SASEGT. Trimming removed 5 bases from V and 2 bases from J, with 12 bases in between. The CDR3, as DNA: TGTGCCAGCAGTCCAAAGGAGGGAAACACTGAAGCTTTCTTT. Protein product: CASSPKEGNTEAFF.

Remarks on this clone: Other DNA sequences from this sample encode an identical CDR3 as well. This chain links TRBV27 with TRBJ2-3, with D perhaps matching TRBD2 (5 bases). The CDR3 is made up of 12 amino acids. Trimming took 3 bases from V and 5 from J, leaving 6 bases between them. Per the germline V gene, CDR1 is MNHEY and CDR2 is SMNVEV (reference sequence). CDR3 bases: TGTGCCAGCAGTTTTGGAGGAGATACGCAGTATTTT. It translates to CASSFGGDTQYF.